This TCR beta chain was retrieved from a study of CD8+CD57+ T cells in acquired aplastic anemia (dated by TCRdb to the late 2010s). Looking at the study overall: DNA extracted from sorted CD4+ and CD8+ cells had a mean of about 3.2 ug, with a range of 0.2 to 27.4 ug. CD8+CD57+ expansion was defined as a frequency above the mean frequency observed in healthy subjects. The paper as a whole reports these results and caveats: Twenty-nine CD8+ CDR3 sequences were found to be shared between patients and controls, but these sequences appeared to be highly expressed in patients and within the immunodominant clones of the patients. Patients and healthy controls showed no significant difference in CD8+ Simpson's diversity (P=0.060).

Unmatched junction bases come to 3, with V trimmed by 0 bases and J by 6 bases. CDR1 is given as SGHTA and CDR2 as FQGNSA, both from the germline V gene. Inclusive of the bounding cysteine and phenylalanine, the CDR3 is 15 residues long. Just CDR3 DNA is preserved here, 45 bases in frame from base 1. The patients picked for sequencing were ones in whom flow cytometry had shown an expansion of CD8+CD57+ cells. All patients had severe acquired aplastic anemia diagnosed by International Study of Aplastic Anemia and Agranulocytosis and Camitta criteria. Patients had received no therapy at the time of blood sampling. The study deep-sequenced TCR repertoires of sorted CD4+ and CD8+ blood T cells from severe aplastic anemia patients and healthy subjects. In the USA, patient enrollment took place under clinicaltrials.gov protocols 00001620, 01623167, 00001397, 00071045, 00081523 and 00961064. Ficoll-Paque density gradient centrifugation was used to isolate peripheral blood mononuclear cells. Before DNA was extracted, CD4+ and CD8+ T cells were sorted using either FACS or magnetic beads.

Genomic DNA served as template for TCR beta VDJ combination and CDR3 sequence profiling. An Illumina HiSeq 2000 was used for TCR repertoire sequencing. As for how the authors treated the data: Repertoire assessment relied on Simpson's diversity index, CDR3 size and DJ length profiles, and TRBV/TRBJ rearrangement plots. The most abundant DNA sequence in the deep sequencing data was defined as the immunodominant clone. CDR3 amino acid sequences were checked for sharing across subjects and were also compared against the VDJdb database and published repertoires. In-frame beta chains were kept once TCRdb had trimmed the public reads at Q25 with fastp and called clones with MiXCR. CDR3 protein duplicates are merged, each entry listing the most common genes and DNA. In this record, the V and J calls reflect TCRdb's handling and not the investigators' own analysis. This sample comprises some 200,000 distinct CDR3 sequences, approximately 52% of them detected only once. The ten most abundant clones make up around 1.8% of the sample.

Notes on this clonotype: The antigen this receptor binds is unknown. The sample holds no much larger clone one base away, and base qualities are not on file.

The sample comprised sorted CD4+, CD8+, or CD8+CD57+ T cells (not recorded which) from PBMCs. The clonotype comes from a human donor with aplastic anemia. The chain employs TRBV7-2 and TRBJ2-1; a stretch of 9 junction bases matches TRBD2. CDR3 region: CASSLASGGLNEQFF. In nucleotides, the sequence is TGTGCCAGCAGCTTAGCTAGCGGGGGCCTCAATGAGCAGTTCTTC. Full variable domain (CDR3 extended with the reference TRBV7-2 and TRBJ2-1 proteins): GAGVSQSPSNKVTEKGKDVELRCDPISGHTALYWYRQSLGQGLEFLIYFQGNSAPDKSGLPSDRFSAERTGGSVSTLTIQRTQQEDSAVYLCASSLASGGLNEQFFGPGTRLTVL.